The rows below give T cell receptor beta chains drawn from one sample of a study of blood T cells in healthy people across ages. From the 5' RACE reads, TCRdb called clonotypes with MiXCR, one entry per CDR3 protein. The sample holds about 1.6 million distinct CDR3 sequences; roughly 30% are singletons and the top ten take around 11%. Sequenced material: blood. These receptors were taken from a woman younger than 45 in good health. Each CDR3 is given with its conserved first and last residue. The order of the fields is J gene, V gene, CDR3 protein.

j_gene: TRBJ2-2; v_gene: TRBV5-1; CDR3aa: CASGPGLINTGELFF
j_gene: TRBJ2-6; v_gene: TRBV11-2; CDR3aa: CASTRPGRSGANVLTF
j_gene: TRBJ2-7; v_gene: TRBV10-3; CDR3aa: CAVSSGQSYEQYF
j_gene: TRBJ2-3; v_gene: TRBV24-1; CDR3aa: CATSPSGRSPDTQYF
j_gene: TRBJ1-2; v_gene: TRBV29-1; CDR3aa: CSFTNRPGEGYGYTF
j_gene: TRBJ2-5; v_gene: TRBV5-1; CDR3aa: CASSGGAGAQETQYF
j_gene: TRBJ2-5; v_gene: TRBV20-1; CDR3aa: CSATAPPRGRQETQYF
j_gene: .; v_gene: TRBV27; CDR3aa: CASSGLAGLIHEQYF
j_gene: TRBJ2-2; v_gene: TRBV5-1; CDR3aa: CASRYRGGHTGELFF
j_gene: TRBJ2-1; v_gene: TRBV3-1; CDR3aa: CASSQDEGETKAYNEQFF
j_gene: TRBJ1-1; v_gene: TRBV20-1; CDR3aa: CSASRTGMNTEAFF
j_gene: TRBJ1-5; v_gene: TRBV29-1; CDR3aa: CSVAQGSNRSQHF
j_gene: TRBJ2-3; v_gene: TRBV20-1; CDR3aa: CSAGQGGTDTQYF
j_gene: TRBJ2-7; v_gene: TRBV20-1; CDR3aa: CSAREGPLAGGYEQYF
j_gene: TRBJ2-1; v_gene: TRBV20-1; CDR3aa: CSVRDLVASGEVEQFF
j_gene: TRBJ2-3; v_gene: TRBV20-1; CDR3aa: CSASRLAGGRGTDTQYF
j_gene: TRBJ2-1; v_gene: TRBV20-1; CDR3aa: CSAPPTGTKRGNEQFF
j_gene: TRBJ2-7; v_gene: TRBV27; CDR3aa: CASSLSSGGLGEQYF
j_gene: TRBJ2-5; v_gene: TRBV7-8; CDR3aa: CASSFGAGGLCETQYF
j_gene: TRBJ2-5; v_gene: TRBV6-1; CDR3aa: CASSKLAGFGETQYF
j_gene: TRBJ2-5; v_gene: TRBV4-2; CDR3aa: CASSHLIRGGLRYQETQYF
j_gene: TRBJ2-5; v_gene: TRBV12-3/TRBV12-4; CDR3aa: CASRRDLQETQCF